The sequence of this T cell receptor beta chain was determined in a study of graft-versus-host responses after intestinal transplantation. In the study overall: Recipients had multivisceral, liver-intestinal, or isolated intestinal transplants. Study-level results: Declines in HvG clones occurring early post-transplant were associated with peak circulating GvH clone levels.

Clones were sequenced by immunoSEQ multiplex PCR, and TCRdb holds only the in-frame ones, with some missing. The sample holds some 100,000 clones; 80% to 95% are singletons and the top ten take less than 0.08%. About this clone itself: Its antigen is unknown.

With V trimmed by 3 bases and J by 4 bases, 5 bases remained unmatched. Germline assignment: CDR1 LNHDA and CDR2 SQIVND (reference sequence). The CDR3 length is 14 residues. V usage is TRBV19 and J usage is TRBJ2-5, with TRBD1 matching over 7 bases. The sample here was unstimulated CD8+ T cells sorted from spleen or lymph node cells, taken before transplant. The sequence was obtained from a human donor who was the organ donor for an intestinal transplant. CDR3 region: CASSIGAGGETQYF. The DNA for the CDR3 is TGTGCCAGTAGTATCGGGGCAGGGGGAGAGACCCAGTACTTC.